The present T cell receptor (beta chain) was sequenced within a study of T-cell memory formation after mild COVID-19. On the study more broadly: The TCR clusters were mostly specific to one donor. Regarding the study as a whole: For contracting clones, CD4+ ones sat mainly in CM and EM, CD8+ in EMRA.

After removal of 4 bases from V and 4 bases from J, the junction contained 6 bases not matched to a gene. Germline-derived CDR1 and CDR2 are ENHRY and SYGVKD. The CDR3 contains 15 residues. The 5'RACE method, run with constant-segment primers, produced TCR alpha and TCR beta cDNA libraries (carrying sample barcodes and UMIs). TCRdb re-called the 5' RACE reads through MiXCR, storing one row per CDR3 protein. This table holds around 210,000 distinct CDR3 sequences, over 9.5% found once. This clonotype was recorded many times. What it recognizes is unknown. Material for sequencing was PBMCs or a T cell subset sorted from them (not recorded which). The clonotype originates from a man aged 18-30 years who had mild COVID-19 (a few samples of this study predate the infection). Cell type and time point are not known. The chain carries TRBV10-3 and TRBJ2-3; 9 bases match TRBD2. As DNA, the CDR3 is TGTGCCATCAGTGGTACTAGCGGGTCTCCAGATACGCAGTATTTT. It translates to CAISGTSGSPDTQYF.